The 18 T cell receptor beta chains below were found in one sample sequenced in a study of metastatic and nonmetastatic thyroid tumors. Not a single patient had been given any form of treatment at any point before undergoing thyroid surgery. TCRdb re-called the PCR reads via MiXCR. Found here are about 15,000 clones, over 3.5% of them singletons; the top ten hold more than 20%. Sequences were obtained from tumor tissue. These receptors were obtained from a female donor with papillary thyroid cancer or a benign thyroid nodule (not recorded which). Some clones in this sample may be carry-over from other donors' samples.

The V call is TRBV6-2 or TRBV6-3, the J call TRBJ2-7; unclear D gene. Trimming removed 5 bases from V and 0 bases from J, with 14 bases in between. This CDR3 comprises 15 residues. Germline CDR1 is MNHEY and CDR2 is SVGEGT. The CDR3 reads CASSVEARSSYEQYF. In DNA form, the CDR3 reads TGTGCCAGCAGTGTTGAAGCGAGGAGCTCCTACGAGCAGTACTTC.

The rearrangement uses TRBV12-3 or TRBV12-4 and TRBJ2-7; 7 bases match TRBD1. The CDR3 is made up of 14 amino acids. V lost 3 bases and J lost 3; bases outside the gene matches: 5. CDR3 protein: CASSLGQPSYEQYF. DNA for the CDR3: TGTGCCAGCAGTTTGGGACAGCCTAGCTACGAGCAGTACTTC.

In this sample, this clone turned up a few times. The chain joins TRBV12-3 or TRBV12-4 to TRBJ1-2, with D hard to call. Trimming took 2 bases from V and 2 from J, leaving 6 bases between them. The CDR3 is 13 amino acids. The CDR3 reads CASSLTSNYGYTF. CDR3 DNA sequence: TGTGCCAGCAGTTTAACGAGCAACTATGGCTACACCTTC.

This clone was counted ten times or more. This chain joins TRBV2 and TRBJ2-2, with D possibly being TRBD2 (5 bases). The V gene's germline CDR1 is SNHLY and CDR2 FYNNEI. This CDR3 contains 14 residues. Trimming took 2 bases from V and 5 from J, leaving 9 bases between them. The CDR3 protein is CASSEIRGTGELFF. The CDR3, as DNA: TGTGCCAGCAGTGAAATAAGAGGGACCGGGGAGCTGTTTTTT.

V is TRBV11-2 and J is TRBJ2-1; the match to TRBD2 covers 8 bases. The V segment lost 0 bases and the J segment 7 bases; nucleotides outside the gene matches: 5. CDR3 length: 15 amino acids. Looked up from germline, CDR1 is SGHAT and CDR2 is FQNNGV. This CDR3 reads CASSLEAGVGNEQFF. In DNA, the CDR3 is TGTGCCAGCAGCTTAGAAGCGGGAGTGGGGAATGAGCAGTTCTTC.

The rearrangement links TRBV6-1 to TRBJ1-1; D remains unclear. Germline CDR1 is MNHNS and CDR2 is SASEGT. The CDR3 consists of 10 residues. V gave up 8 bases and J gave up 11 bases, with 12 bases separating them. The CDR3 region is CASQSLTAFF. The DNA of the CDR3 is TGTGCCAGCCAATCCCTGACGGCTTTCTTT.

The rearrangement links TRBV20-1 to TRBJ2-2, with D unresolved. The V end was cut by 3 bases, the J end by 9 bases, with 17 bases between. From germline, CDR1 is DFQATT and CDR2 SNEGSKA (reference sequence). The CDR3 is made up of 14 amino acids. CDR3 region: CSARVPSAGRELFF. The CDR3 DNA is TGCAGTGCTAGGGTACCCTCTGCCGGAAGGGAGCTGTTTTTT.

This clone came up a few times. This chain joins TRBV12-5 and TRBJ2-5; 8 bases align to TRBD1. V shed 2 bases and J 4 bases; nucleotides not matched to a gene: 6. This CDR3 is 15 amino acids long. Per germline, CDR1 LGHNT and CDR2 FRNRAP. CDR3 loop: CASGLRQGASETQYF. The CDR3 coding sequence is TGTGCTAGTGGTTTGAGGCAGGGGGCGTCAGAGACCCAGTACTTC.

The chain recombines TRBV6-4 with TRBJ2-1, with 10 bases matching TRBD2. V dropped 3 bases and J dropped 7; count of bases not matched to a gene: 6. Germline V gene data show CDR1 as MRHNA and CDR2 as SNTAGT. The CDR3 covers 15 residues. Here the CDR3 DNA reads TGTGCCAGCAGTGAAAGAGCGGGGGGGCAAAATGAGCAGTTCTTC. This codes for CASSERAGGQNEQFF.

This clone was seen a few times. The chain uses TRBV28 and TRBJ1-3; TRBD1 agrees at 9 bases. The germline V gene encodes CDR1 MDHEN and CDR2 SYDVKM. The trim removed 4 bases at V and 1 base at J, leaving 8 bases unmatched. The CDR3 totals 17 residues. CDR3 coding DNA: TGTGCCAGCAGTTCGGGGACAGGGACGTGGTCTGGAAACACCATATATTTT. Encoded protein: CASSSGTGTWSGNTIYF.

This clone has just a few counts. The chain joins TRBV2 to TRBJ2-7; perhaps D is TRBD1 or TRBD2 (5 bases each). The CDR3 contains 12 residues. V was shortened by 6 bases and J by 0 bases, with 6 bases between the two germline ends. Germline CDR1 is SNHLY and CDR2 is FYNNEI. This CDR3 is CASRGVSYEQYF. CDR3 bases: TGTGCCAGCAGGGGGGTCTCCTACGAGCAGTACTTC.

By its share, this clone is medium-sized. This chain links TRBV28 with TRBJ1-6; D is unclear. The CDR3 length is 15 residues. With 6 bases removed from V and 0 bases from J, the gap between germline ends came to 9 bases. Germline V CDR1 and CDR2: MDHEN, SYDVKM. CDR3: CASSRAFSYNSPLHF. CDR3 in DNA: TGTGCCAGCAGCCGGGCCTTCTCCTATAATTCACCCCTCCACTTT.

The chain carries TRBV12-5 and TRBJ2-7; the match to TRBD1 covers 9 bases. This CDR3 has 16 residues. The germline CDR1 and CDR2 sequences are LGHNT and FRNRAP. Losses at the gene ends were 1 base for V and 1 base for J; bases not matched to a gene: 5. CDR3 nucleotides: TGTGCTAGTGGTTTGGGGGGAGGGACAGGGTCCTACGAGCAGTACTTC. Its protein product is CASGLGGGTGSYEQYF.

This clone was found a few times. The chain is built from TRBV19 and TRBJ1-2; TRBD1 matches at 9 bases. Germline V gene data show CDR1 as LNHDA and CDR2 as SQIVND (reference sequence). This CDR3 has 15 residues. Germline trimming cut 6 bases from V and 3 bases from J; bases unmatched to any gene: 8. As DNA, the CDR3 is TGTGCCAGTAGAATCACAGGGGGCGCGGACTATGGCTACACCTTC. It yields the protein CASRITGGADYGYTF.

This chain joins TRBV6-4 and TRBJ2-3, with D tentatively TRBD2 (6 bases). The CDR3 totals 14 residues. Trimming shortened V by 3 bases and J by 0 bases, and 7 bases separated the two germline ends. Per the germline V gene, CDR1 is MRHNA and CDR2 is SNTAGT. In nucleotides, the CDR3 is TGTGCCAGCAGTGAAAGCGGGAGCACAGATACGCAGTATTTT. Protein sequence: CASSESGSTDTQYF.

This clone has just a few counts. The chain has TRBV28 and TRBJ2-1; 10 nucleotides align to TRBD1. Trimming cost V 5 bases and J 5 bases; bases outside gene matches: 9. CDR3 size: 16 residues. The germline gives CDR1 MDHEN, CDR2 SYDVKM. In DNA form, the CDR3 reads TGTGCCAGCAGTCCAACCCGGGGACAGGGGAACAATGAGCAGTTCTTC. This translates into CASSPTRGQGNNEQFF.

About this clone itself: The junction departs from germline at one end; a sequencing error may be responsible. V usage is TRBV6-2 or TRBV6-3 and J usage is TRBJ1-1; 7 bases are a match to TRBD1. Germline V CDR1 and CDR2: MNHEY, SVGEGT. The CDR3 is 14 amino acids. CDR3 sequence: CASSDSGDSTEAFF. In nucleotides, the CDR3 is TGTGCCAGCAGTGACTCAGGGGACAGCACTGAAGCTTTCTTT.

Concerning this clone: One end of the junction fails to match germline, which may point to a read error. The chain has TRBV7-2 and TRBJ2-2; D is tentatively TRBD1 or TRBD2 (5 bases each). CDR1 is SGHTA and CDR2 is FQGNSA in the germline V gene. The CDR3 is made up of 15 amino acids. The CDR3 DNA sequence: TGTGCCAGCAGCTTAGAGGCTTGGGGCACCGGGGAGCTGCTTTTC. Encoded protein: CASSLEAWGTGELLF.